This TCR beta chain is drawn from a study of CD8+ T cells in alopecia areata (dated by TCRdb to about 2018). Background on the whole study: Treated patients were enrolled in an open-label pilot trial of oral tofacitinib at 5 to 10 mg twice daily for moderate-to-severe alopecia areata. Patients received tofacitinib for 6 to 18 months and were then followed off drug for 6 months to check for delayed response and recurrence. For the treated patients, the SALT score, which quantifies what percentage of scalp surface area is affected, served as the measure of disease severity. To study T cell clonal expansion in alopecia areata, the researchers applied high-throughput TCRbeta sequencing to both the C3H/HeJ mouse model and human patients. In humans, TCRbeta sequencing was performed on scalp tissue and on sorted CD4+ and CD8+ peripheral blood T cells from healthy controls and from patients with patchy or totalis/universalis alopecia areata. Biopsies were taken from tofacitinib-treated patients at baseline and again at 4 and 24 weeks into treatment, and several of those patients also had a later scalp biopsy. Scalp clonality was compared across normal scalp (n=4), patchy alopecia areata scalp (n=8), and alopecia totalis/universalis scalp (n=8). RNA was obtained with the PAXgene miRNA kit for fixed scalp, the miRNeasy kit for PBMCs, and the RNeasy kit for mouse skin. immunoSEQ multiplex PCR using 35 Vbeta forward primers and 13 Jbeta reverse primers was used to amplify TCRbeta CDR3 regions. Paper-wide results and their limitations: Many expanded lesional clones were found to persist in scalp and blood during tofacitinib treatment, and relapse after treatment cessation may be partly explained by this persistence. Unlike mouse skin, where gammadelta T cells dominate, normal human skin contains resident alphabeta T cells that get sequenced too, which complicates analysis of the scalp TCR repertoire. Tofacitinib significantly decreased scalp clonality and the number of expanded CD8+ clones among the top 100 scalp clones. Shared TCR sequences between patients were less evident than in mice, which may be partly attributable to HLA diversity in the patient population. Higher clonality and more expanded CD8+ clones were observed in lesional scalp than in normal scalp, particularly in alopecia totalis/universalis, a finding suggestive of antigenic drive. Because the treated cohort was small and had only one nonresponder, larger studies are needed to examine links between baseline CD8+ expansion and response.

Inclusive of the bounding cysteine and phenylalanine, the CDR3 is 16 residues long. Only the CDR3 portion is preserved as DNA: 48 bases, with reading frame beginning at the first base. Trimming removed 3 bases from V and 0 bases from J, leaving 13 bases between the germline ends. The CDR1 and CDR2 encoded by the germline V gene are MNHNS and SASEGT. The intended sense of this specimen's time point label: roughly 26 weeks on oral tofacitinib. The treatment or condition label, as the study defines it: oral pan-JAK inhibitor, 5-10 mg twice daily. Lesional scalp punch biopsies and peripheral blood were collected from alopecia areata patients. PBMCs were isolated by density centrifugation and stained for CD3, CD4 and CD8, after which CD4+ and CD8+ T cells were sorted on a FACSAria. Points on this clone: No cognate antigen has been identified for it. Base quality data are lacking; no much larger clone is found one base away.

The library was produced with the immunoSEQ multiplex PCR assay. RNA was extracted from all samples and reverse transcribed into cDNA as template for TCR sequencing. First-strand cDNA was synthesized with SuperScript III using a 2:1 mix of oligo-dT and random hexamers. Amplification bias was assessed with a synthetic immune receptor repertoire, and residual bias was removed computationally. Per the original workflow: After raw reads were preprocessed to remove errors, the CDR3 was defined following IMGT conventions as running from the conserved cysteine to phenylalanine. Clonality was calculated as 1 minus Shannon entropy normalized by log2 of the number of productive unique TCRs. Whether scalp clones were CD4 or CD8 was inferred by matching scalp TCRbeta sequences against CD4 and CD8 repertoires sorted from blood. TCRdb took over this immuneACCESS table, retaining in-frame rearrangements with V and J assigned. Such tables are incomplete; in checked studies, under half of the missing clones stem from an unresolved V gene, and the remainder is unexplained. The V and J calls and clone size come from that table; D and trimming were worked out from the DNA. The sample profile shows 90,000 to 120,000 clones; less than 90% of them were found once. The top ten clonotypes cover over 20% of the sample.

In this chain, TRBV6-1 is recombined with TRBJ2-3, and the D gene may be TRBD2, 7 bases matching. The receptor comes from a human donor with alopecia areata. This specimen consisted of CD8+ T cells sorted from blood, obtained at week 24, from a patient treated with tofacitinib. CDR3 sequence: CASSEAGAWSTDTQYF. The DNA is TGTGCCAGCAGTGAGGCGGGGGCGTGGAGCACAGATACGCAGTATTTT.